The clone carrying this T cell receptor beta chain is categorized as medium-sized. Antigen: not known. Repertoires were generated with immunoSEQ multiplex PCR, while TCRdb's copy carries only in-frame clones and drops some. There are some 58,000 clones in the sample; 75% to 85% occur only once, and roughly 5.7% lies in the top ten. CDR3 length: 14 residues. CDR1 and CDR2 from the germline V gene are LGHNA and YSLEER. Trimming took 6 bases from V and 3 from J, leaving 15 bases between them. The data originate from a study of a mutant IDH1 vaccine in newly diagnosed glioma. Study background: Vaccines were begun 4-6 weeks after radiotherapy alone, or with temozolomide cycles. Whole-study findings and limits: Immune responses arising from the vaccine appeared in roughly 95% of patients.

As to time point: week 35, safety follow-up. The investigators gave 300 ug of mutant IDH1 20-mer peptide in each vaccine dose, together with topical imiquimod. This receptor was taken from a middle-aged man with glioma. Source: PBMCs, taken from a glioma patient whose treatment included an IDH1 peptide vaccine. V usage is TRBV4-3 and J usage is TRBJ2-7; a weak D match, TRBD1 (5 bases). In nucleotides, the CDR3 is TGCGCCAGCAGTCGCGACAGACTTCGCTACGAGCAGTACTTC. Translating gives CASSRDRLRYEQYF.